These 12 T cell receptor beta chains originate from one sample sequenced in a study of shared clonotypes between healthy human individuals. Some clones are missing from TCRdb's copy, which holds only in-frame ones; the method was immunoSEQ multiplex PCR. This table has more than 400,000 clones, approximately 94% appearing once. Material: naive CD4+ T cells sorted from blood. Subset reported: CD45RA+ positively selected. Every receptor here comes from a woman aged 25 to 45 in good health.

This clone was detected once. This CDR3 reads CASRGSGQNTYEQYF. CDR3 coding DNA: TGTGCCAGCAGGGGAAGTGGGCAAAACACCTACGAGCAGTACTTC. V gene TRBV28 combines with J gene TRBJ2-7; D not certain. V lost 6 bases to trimming and J lost 2 bases, with 17 bases between them. The CDR3 contains 15 residues. Germline CDR1 is MDHEN and CDR2 is SYDVKM.

This clone has more than one count but fewer than ten. This CDR3 reads CASSKQGTGELFF. The CDR3 DNA reads TGTGCCAGCAGTAAACAGGGCACCGGGGAGCTGTTTTTT. The chain is built from TRBV27 and TRBJ2-2, with a weak D call TRBD1 (6 bases). This CDR3 is 13 amino acids long. V lost 5 bases to trimming and J lost 4 bases, with 8 bases between them. CDR1 and CDR2 from the germline V gene are MNHEY and SMNVEV (reference sequence).

This chain connects TRBV18 to TRBJ1-3, with D maybe TRBD1 (5 bases). V lost 4 bases and J lost 0, with 10 bases in between. The length of the CDR3 is 15 residues. Per germline, CDR1 KGHSH and CDR2 LQKENI. The CDR3 spells CASSLAQVSGNTIYF. DNA of the CDR3: TGTGCCAGCTCACTAGCACAGGTCTCTGGAAACACCATATATTTT.

The chain is built from TRBV5-1 and TRBJ2-3, with 8 bases aligning to TRBD2. CDR1 is SGHRS and CDR2 is YFSETQ in the germline V gene. The CDR3 extends over 15 amino acids. Unmatched junction bases numbered 8, after V lost 4 bases and J lost 4 bases. The CDR3, as DNA: TGCGCCAGCAGCCCGCGGGGGGACTGGGCAGATACGCAGTATTTT. This encodes CASSPRGDWADTQYF.

V and J are TRBV19 and TRBJ2-7, with 15 positions matching TRBD2. J was trimmed by 0 bases and V by 3 bases; bases with no gene match: 15. CDR3 length equals 21 residues. Germline CDR1 and CDR2: LNHDA and SQIVND (reference sequence). The CDR3 DNA is TGTGCCAGTAGTATTGCCAGTTTGGGACTAGCGGGAGGTAGCCGCTCCTACGAGCAGTACTTC. This translates into CASSIASLGLAGGSRSYEQYF.

There are a few counts of this clone. The sample carries other DNA sequences with the same CDR3. The chain combines TRBV5-1 with TRBJ1-4, with 8 nucleotides matching TRBD1. CDR1 is SGHRS and CDR2 is YFSETQ in the germline V gene. The ends lost 0 bases at V and 5 bases at J; junction bases unmatched: 0. CDR3 length: 14 amino acids. The CDR3 region is CASSLGQGNEKLFF. CDR3 bases: TGCGCCAGCAGCTTGGGACAGGGGAATGAAAAACTGTTTTTT.

V and J are TRBV6-6 and TRBJ1-2; the D is unclear. This CDR3 has 14 residues. Per the germline V gene, CDR1 is MNHNY and CDR2 is SVGAGI (reference sequence). V was shortened by 5 bases and J by 7 bases, with 17 bases between the two germline ends. The CDR3 DNA reads TGTGCCAGCAGTAACGACCCCGTTACGGGTGGCTACACCTTC. Translation: CASSNDPVTGGYTF.

The chain is built from TRBV18 and TRBJ2-3; D not certain. V was trimmed by 3 bases and J by 2 bases, leaving 9 bases between them. The length of the CDR3 is 14 residues. CDR1 KGHSH and CDR2 LQKENI come from the germline V gene. This CDR3 is CASSPSRNTDTQYF. The CDR3 DNA sequence: TGTGCCAGCTCACCTTCAAGGAACACAGATACGCAGTATTTT.

The chain carries TRBV11-2 and TRBJ2-5, with D perhaps TRBD2 (6 bases). CDR1 and CDR2 (germline): SGHAT, FQNNGV. CDR3 size: 13 residues. The V end was cut by 8 bases, the J end by 3 bases, with 13 bases between. CDR3 residues: CASRRLVKETQYF. CDR3 in DNA: TGTGCCAGCCGTCGACTAGTTAAAGAGACCCAGTACTTC.

The chain is built from TRBV9 and TRBJ2-3, with TRBD1 matching over 9 bases. Losses at the gene ends were 3 bases for V and 3 bases for J; bases not matched to a gene: 5. From germline, CDR1 is SGDLS and CDR2 YYNGEE. CDR3 size: 15 residues. The CDR3 nucleotides are TGTGCCAGCAGCGCCGGGACAGGGAGGACAGATACGCAGTATTTT. This sequence encodes CASSAGTGRTDTQYF.

The chain is built from TRBV5-8 and TRBJ2-7; 11 bases line up with TRBD1. V dropped 4 bases and J dropped 5; count of bases not matched to a gene: 5. The germline gives CDR1 SGHTS, CDR2 YDEGEE. The CDR3 consists of 14 residues. The CDR3 is CASSPDRGLNEQYF. The CDR3, as DNA: TGTGCCAGCAGCCCGGACAGGGGGCTCAACGAGCAGTACTTC.

The genes are TRBV5-6 and TRBJ2-7; TRBD2 matches at 14 bases. V shed 1 base, J shed 3 bases, and the junction held 3 bases outside the gene matches. CDR1 and CDR2 (germline): SGHDT, YYEEEE. CDR3 length: 16 amino acids. CDR3 in DNA: TGTGCCAGCAGCTTGTGGGGGACTAGCGGGAGCTACGAGCAGTACTTC. It yields the protein CASSLWGTSGSYEQYF.